A selection of T cell receptor beta chains follows, all from one sample in a study of T-cell memory formation after mild COVID-19. One entry per CDR3 protein results from TCRdb running MiXCR on the 5' RACE reads. The sample has about 390,000 distinct CDR3 sequences; around 20% are singletons. Sequencing was carried out using PBMCs or a T cell subset sorted from them (not recorded which). The receptors were gathered from an adult woman who had mild COVID-19 (a few samples of this study predate the infection). Cell type and time point are not known. CDR3s include the opening cysteine and the closing phenylalanine or tryptophan. The D gene is left open where the match is weak. The listing skips clone size in some rows; elsewhere it reads once, few, many or a size class.

clone_size	d_call	j_call	v_call	cdr3_aa	cdr3_nt
few	.	TRBJ2-7	TRBV9	CASSPRTAFYEQYF	TGTGCCAGCTCCCCTAGGACAGCCTTCTACGAGCAGTACTTC
many	TRBD2	TRBJ2-7	TRBV27	CASSSNRLAGGEQYF	TGTGCCAGCAGTTCTAACCGACTAGCGGGAGGAGAGCAGTACTTC
.	.	TRBJ1-1	TRBV12-3/TRBV12-4	CASRDPVRLGDAFF	TGTGCCAGCAGAGACCCCGTTCGGCTCGGTGATGCTTTCTTT
few	.	TRBJ1-1	TRBV12-3/TRBV12-4	CASSLRAEKAFF	TGTGCCAGCAGTTTGCGGGCAGAGAAAGCTTTCTTT
.	.	TRBJ2-1	TRBV5-5	CASSLSDGLGGPFRNEQFF	TGTGCCAGCAGCTTGTCCGATGGGCTGGGGGGCCCATTCCGCAATGAGCAGTTCTTC
few	.	TRBJ1-1	TRBV18	CASSPQTGGYKTEAFF	TGTGCCAGCTCACCTCAGACAGGTGGGTATAAGACTGAAGCTTTCTTT
few	TRBD1	TRBJ1-2	TRBV4-1	CASSQVPQGDGYGYTF	TGCGCCAGCAGCCAAGTACCACAGGGGGATGGCTATGGCTACACCTTC
many	.	TRBJ2-3	TRBV24-1	CATDTQYF	TGTGCCACCGATACGCAGTATTTT
.	.	TRBJ2-1	TRBV4-3	CASSQELPDYNEQFF	TGCGCCAGCAGCCAAGAACTGCCAGACTACAATGAGCAGTTCTTC
few	TRBD1	TRBJ1-5	TRBV5-1	CASSLGQGNNQPQHF	TGCGCCAGCAGCTTGGGACAGGGTAACAATCAGCCCCAGCATTTT
.	.	TRBJ1-1	TRBV5-1	CASRYTGHTEAFF	TGCGCCAGCAGATATACAGGGCACACTGAAGCTTTCTTT
.	.	TRBJ1-2	TRBV12-3/TRBV12-4	CASSNVGSFGYTF	TGTGCCAGCAGTAACGTTGGGAGCTTTGGCTACACCTTC
few	TRBD2	TRBJ2-1	TRBV10-3	CAISDPGRETYEQFF	TGTGCCATCAGTGACCCTGGGCGGGAGACGTATGAGCAGTTCTTC
.	.	TRBJ2-7	TRBV27	CASRTGATLNYEQYF	TGTGCCAGCAGGACGGGGGCAACACTAAACTACGAGCAGTACTTC
few	TRBD1	TRBJ2-7	TRBV5-1	CASSLRQGASYEQYF	TGCGCCAGCAGCTTACGACAGGGAGCCTCCTACGAGCAGTACTTC
few	.	TRBJ2-7	TRBV6-2/TRBV6-3	CASSYPQRVAEQYF	TGTGCCAGCAGTTACCCCCAAAGGGTAGCCGAGCAGTACTTC
.	.	TRBJ1-4	TRBV7-3	CASSLFHRATNEKLFF	TGTGCCAGCAGCTTATTTCACCGTGCAACTAATGAAAAACTGTTTTTT
many	.	TRBJ2-3	TRBV7-9	CASSPGGATDTQYF	TGTGCCAGCAGCCCCGGGGGCGCGACGGATACGCAGTATTTT
few	.	TRBJ2-1	TRBV4-2	CASSQDRGHEQFF	TGTGCCAGCAGCCAAGATAGAGGCCATGAGCAGTTCTTC
few	TRBD1	TRBJ2-3	TRBV7-9	CASSSGQGLGTDTQYF	TGTGCCAGCAGCTCCGGACAGGGTCTGGGCACAGATACGCAGTATTTT
.	.	TRBJ1-3	TRBV7-6	CASSLASAGRGNTIYF	TGTGCCAGCAGCTTAGCTTCGGCAGGACGTGGAAACACCATATATTTT
few	.	TRBJ2-7	TRBV6-2/TRBV6-3	CASSYDLLLSYEQYF	TGTGCCAGCAGTTACGATCTGCTGCTCTCCTACGAGCAGTACTTC
.	.	TRBJ2-5	TRBV15	CATSRARRGPYQETQYF	TGTGCCACCAGCAGAGCCCGACGGGGCCCCTACCAAGAGACCCAGTACTTC
.	.	TRBJ2-7	TRBV5-1	CASSLEVADREQYF	TGCGCCAGCAGCTTGGAGGTCGCAGATCGCGAGCAGTACTTC
few	.	TRBJ2-3	TRBV20-1	CSARSTAGTQYF	TGCAGTGCTAGATCCACTGCTGGGACGCAGTATTTT
.	.	TRBJ1-4	TRBV7-9	CASSLVGSNEKLFF	TGTGCCAGCAGCTTAGTCGGGAGTAATGAAAAACTGTTTTTT
.	.	TRBJ2-2	TRBV12-3/TRBV12-4	CASSSQGSRATGELFF	TGTGCCAGCAGTTCCCAGGGATCGAGGGCTACCGGGGAGCTGTTTTTT
.	.	TRBJ2-5	TRBV12-3/TRBV12-4	CASSGGLQETQYF	TGTGCCAGCAGTGGGGGGCTCCAAGAGACCCAGTACTTC
many	.	TRBJ2-7	TRBV12-3/TRBV12-4	CASSRQETYEQYF	TGTGCCAGCAGCAGACAGGAAACCTACGAGCAGTACTTC
few	TRBD1	TRBJ1-4	TRBV29-1	CSVEGWTGHGEKLFF	TGCAGCGTTGAAGGGTGGACAGGGCATGGTGAAAAACTGTTTTTT
.	.	TRBJ1-1	TRBV18	CASSLQGRDTEAFF	TGTGCCAGCTCCCTCCAGGGGAGGGACACTGAAGCTTTCTTT
once	TRBD1	TRBJ1-1	TRBV3-1	CASTDGQGGIRNTEAFF	TGTGCCAGCACCGACGGACAGGGAGGAATAAGGAACACTGAAGCTTTCTTT